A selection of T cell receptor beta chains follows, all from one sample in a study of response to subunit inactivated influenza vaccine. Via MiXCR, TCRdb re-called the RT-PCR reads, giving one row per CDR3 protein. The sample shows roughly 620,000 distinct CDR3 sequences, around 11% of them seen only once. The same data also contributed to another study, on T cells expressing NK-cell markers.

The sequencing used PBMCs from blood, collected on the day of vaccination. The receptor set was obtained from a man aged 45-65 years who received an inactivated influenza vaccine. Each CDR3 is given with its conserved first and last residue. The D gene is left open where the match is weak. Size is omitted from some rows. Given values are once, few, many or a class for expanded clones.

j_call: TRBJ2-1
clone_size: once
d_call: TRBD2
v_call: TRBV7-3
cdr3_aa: CASSLRPALAGVINEQFF
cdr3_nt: TGTGCCAGCAGCTTACGCCCCGCTCTAGCGGGAGTTATCAATGAGCAGTTCTTC

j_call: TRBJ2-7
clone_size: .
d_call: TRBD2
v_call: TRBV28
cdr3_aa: CASSPLAEAFYEQYF
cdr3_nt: TGTGCCAGCAGCCCTCTAGCGGAGGCCTTCTACGAGCAGTACTTC

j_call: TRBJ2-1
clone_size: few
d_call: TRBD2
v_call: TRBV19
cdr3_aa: CASSPFSGISYNEQFF
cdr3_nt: TGTGCCAGTAGCCCCTTTAGCGGGATATCCTACAATGAGCAGTTCTTC

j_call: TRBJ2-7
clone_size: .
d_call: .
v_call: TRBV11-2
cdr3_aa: CASSLGHDPYKQYF
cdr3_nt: TGTGCCAGCAGCTTAGGACACGATCCCTACAAGCAGTACTTC

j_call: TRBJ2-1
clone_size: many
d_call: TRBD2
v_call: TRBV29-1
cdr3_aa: CSVEAGLAGPYIDEQFF
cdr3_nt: TGCAGCGTTGAAGCCGGACTAGCGGGACCCTACATCGATGAGCAGTTCTTC

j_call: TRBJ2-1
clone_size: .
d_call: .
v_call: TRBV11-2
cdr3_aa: CASSLEGPIYNEQFF
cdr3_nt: TGTGCCAGCAGCTTAGAGGGTCCCATCTACAATGAGCAGTTCTTC

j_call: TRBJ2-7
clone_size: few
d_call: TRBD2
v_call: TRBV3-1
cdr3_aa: CASSPLRHSGGPGEQYF
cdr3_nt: TGTGCCAGCAGCCCCCTCCGACACAGCGGGGGCCCCGGGGAGCAGTACTTC

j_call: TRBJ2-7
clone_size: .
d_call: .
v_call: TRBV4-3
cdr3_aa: CASSQDAYVYEQYF
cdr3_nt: TGCGCCAGCAGCCAAGATGCGTACGTCTACGAGCAGTACTTC

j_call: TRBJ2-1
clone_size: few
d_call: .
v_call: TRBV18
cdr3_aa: CASSTRGQGKYAPYNEQFF
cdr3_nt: TGTGCCAGCTCAACACGGGGCCAGGGGAAGTATGCCCCCTACAATGAGCAGTTCTTC

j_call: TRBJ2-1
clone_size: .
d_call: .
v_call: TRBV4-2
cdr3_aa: CASSPTPNAYNEQFF
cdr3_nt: TGTGCCAGCAGCCCGACTCCCAACGCCTACAATGAGCAGTTCTTC

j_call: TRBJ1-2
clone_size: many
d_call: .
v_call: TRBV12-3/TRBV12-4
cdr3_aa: CASSLTRVKGYTF
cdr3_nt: TGTGCCAGCAGTTTGACCAGGGTGAAGGGCTACACCTTC

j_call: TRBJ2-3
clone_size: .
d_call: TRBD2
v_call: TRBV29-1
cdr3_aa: CSVEGETSGGLRDTQYF
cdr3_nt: TGCAGCGTTGAAGGGGAGACTAGCGGGGGGCTAAGGGATACGCAGTATTTT